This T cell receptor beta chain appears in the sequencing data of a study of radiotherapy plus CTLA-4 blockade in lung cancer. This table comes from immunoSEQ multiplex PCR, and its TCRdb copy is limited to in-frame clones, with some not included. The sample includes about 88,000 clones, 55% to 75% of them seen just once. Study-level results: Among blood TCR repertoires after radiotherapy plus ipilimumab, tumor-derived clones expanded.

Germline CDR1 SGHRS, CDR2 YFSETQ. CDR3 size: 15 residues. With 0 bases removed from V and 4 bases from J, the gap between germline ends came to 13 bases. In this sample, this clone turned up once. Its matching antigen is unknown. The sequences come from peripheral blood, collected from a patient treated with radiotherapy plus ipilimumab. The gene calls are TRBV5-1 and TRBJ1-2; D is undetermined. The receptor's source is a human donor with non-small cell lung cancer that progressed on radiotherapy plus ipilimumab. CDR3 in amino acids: CASSLEMRTFYGYTF. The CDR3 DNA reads TGCGCCAGCAGCTTGGAAATGAGGACCTTCTATGGCTACACCTTC. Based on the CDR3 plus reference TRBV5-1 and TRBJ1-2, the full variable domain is KAGVTQTPRYLIKTRGQQVTLSCSPISGHRSVSWYQQTPGQGLQFLFEYFSETQRNKGNFPGRFSGRQFSNSRSEMNVSTLELGDSALYLCASSLEMRTFYGYTFGSGTRLTVV.